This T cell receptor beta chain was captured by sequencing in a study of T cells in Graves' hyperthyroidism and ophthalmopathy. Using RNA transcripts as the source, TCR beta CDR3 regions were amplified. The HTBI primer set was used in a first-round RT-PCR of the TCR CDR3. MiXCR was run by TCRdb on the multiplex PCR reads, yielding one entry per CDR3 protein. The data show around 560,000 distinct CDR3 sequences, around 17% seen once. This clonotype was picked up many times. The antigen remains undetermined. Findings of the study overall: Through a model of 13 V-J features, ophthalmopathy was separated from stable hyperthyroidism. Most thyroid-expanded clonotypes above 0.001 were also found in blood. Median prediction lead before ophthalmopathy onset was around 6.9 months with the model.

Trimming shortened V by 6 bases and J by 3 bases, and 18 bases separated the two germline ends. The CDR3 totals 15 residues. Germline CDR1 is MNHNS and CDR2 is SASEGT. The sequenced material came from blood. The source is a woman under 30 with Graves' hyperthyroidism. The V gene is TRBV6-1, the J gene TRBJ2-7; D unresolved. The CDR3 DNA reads TGTGCCAGCAGCGAACTAATCGGTTACGGCTACGAGCAGTACTTC. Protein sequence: CASSELIGYGYEQYF.